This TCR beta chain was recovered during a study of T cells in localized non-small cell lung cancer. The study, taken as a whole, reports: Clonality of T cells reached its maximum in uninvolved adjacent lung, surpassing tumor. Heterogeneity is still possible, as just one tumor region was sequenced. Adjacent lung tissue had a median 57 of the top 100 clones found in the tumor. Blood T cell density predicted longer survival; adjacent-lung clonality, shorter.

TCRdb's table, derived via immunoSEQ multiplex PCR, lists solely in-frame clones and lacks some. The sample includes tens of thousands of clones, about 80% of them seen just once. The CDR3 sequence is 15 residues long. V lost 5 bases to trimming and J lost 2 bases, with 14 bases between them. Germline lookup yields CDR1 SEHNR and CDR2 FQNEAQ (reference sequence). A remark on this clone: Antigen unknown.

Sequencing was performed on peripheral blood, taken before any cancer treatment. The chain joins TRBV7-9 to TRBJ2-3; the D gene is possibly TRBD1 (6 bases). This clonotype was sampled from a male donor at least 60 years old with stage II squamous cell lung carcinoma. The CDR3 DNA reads TGTGCCAGCAGCGCCGCCGACAGGAACACAGATACGCAGTATTTT. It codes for CASSAADRNTDTQYF.